These T cell receptor beta chains were read from a single sample in a study of cytomegalovirus exposure and HLA in healthy donors. The table came from immunoSEQ multiplex PCR; TCRdb's copy has only in-frame clones and leaves some out. Of 150,000 to 200,000 clones listed, roughly 13% are singletons. Sample: PBMCs. The receptor set was obtained from a man in his fifties or sixties in good health and CMV-seropositive. The CDR3 runs from the conserved cysteine through the conserved F or W. The D gene is left open where the match is weak. Only part of the rows carry a size: once, few, many, or a class if the clone is expanded.

cdr3_length: 12
v_call: TRBV5-1
j_call: TRBJ1-1
d_call: TRBD1
clone_size: few
cdr3_nt: TGCGCCAGCAGCCAGGGGGACACTGAAGCTTTCTTT
cdr3_aa: CASSQGDTEAFF

cdr3_length: 16
v_call: TRBV5-1
j_call: TRBJ2-3
d_call: TRBD2
clone_size: few
cdr3_nt: TGCGCCAGCAGACCCCCGGGACTAGCGGACACAGATACGCAGTATTTT
cdr3_aa: CASRPPGLADTDTQYF

cdr3_length: 15
v_call: TRBV5-1
j_call: TRBJ2-7
d_call: TRBD1
clone_size: few
cdr3_nt: TGCGCCAGCAGCTTGGAGCAGGGGGCATCCTACGAGCAGTACTTC
cdr3_aa: CASSLEQGASYEQYF

cdr3_length: 15
v_call: TRBV11-3
j_call: TRBJ1-2
d_call: -
clone_size: few
cdr3_nt: TGTGCCAGCAGCCCCGAGACAGGTGGTAACTATGGCTACACCTTC
cdr3_aa: CASSPETGGNYGYTF

cdr3_length: 13
v_call: TRBV2
j_call: TRBJ1-5
d_call: -
clone_size: -
cdr3_nt: TGTGCCAGCAGTGGACAGGCTAATCAGCCCCAGCATTTT
cdr3_aa: CASSGQANQPQHF

cdr3_length: 16
v_call: TRBV7-2
j_call: TRBJ2-7
d_call: TRBD1
clone_size: few
cdr3_nt: TGTGCCAGCAGCACCCGACAGGGGGCGAGCTCCTACGAGCAGTACTTC
cdr3_aa: CASSTRQGASSYEQYF

cdr3_length: 13
v_call: TRBV7-3
j_call: TRBJ2-1
d_call: -
clone_size: few
cdr3_nt: TGTGCCAGCAGCTTAATGGGAGACAATGAGCAGTTCTTC
cdr3_aa: CASSLMGDNEQFF

cdr3_length: 15
v_call: TRBV15
j_call: TRBJ1-1
d_call: -
clone_size: -
cdr3_nt: TGTGCCACCAGCAGAGCCGGGGAAGGTTACACTGAAGCTTTCTTT
cdr3_aa: CATSRAGEGYTEAFF

cdr3_length: 13
v_call: TRBV18
j_call: TRBJ2-3
d_call: -
clone_size: -
cdr3_nt: TGTGCCAGCTCATCAGGGCTCACAGATACGCAGTATTTT
cdr3_aa: CASSSGLTDTQYF

cdr3_length: 15
v_call: TRBV4-1
j_call: TRBJ1-3
d_call: TRBD1
clone_size: -
cdr3_nt: TGCGCCAGCAGCCTCGGGACAGTCTCTGGAAACACCATATATTTT
cdr3_aa: CASSLGTVSGNTIYF

cdr3_length: 14
v_call: TRBV11-2
j_call: TRBJ1-2
d_call: TRBD1
clone_size: few
cdr3_nt: TGTGCCAGCAGCTTAGGACAGGGTGACTATGGCTACACCTTC
cdr3_aa: CASSLGQGDYGYTF

cdr3_length: 15
v_call: TRBV6-5
j_call: TRBJ1-3
d_call: -
clone_size: few
cdr3_nt: TGTGCCAGCAGTCATACAGGGAGGGCTGGAAACACCATATATTTT
cdr3_aa: CASSHTGRAGNTIYF

cdr3_length: 14
v_call: TRBV6-5
j_call: TRBJ1-6
d_call: -
clone_size: few
cdr3_nt: TGTGCCAGCAGTTACGGGGGAGGCAATTCACCCCTCCACTTC
cdr3_aa: CASSYGGGNSPLHF

cdr3_length: 16
v_call: TRBV7-8
j_call: TRBJ2-1
d_call: -
clone_size: few
cdr3_nt: TGTGCCAGCAGCTCCCAGACTGGAGCCTACCAAGAGACCCAGTTCTTC
cdr3_aa: CASSSQTGAYQETQFF

cdr3_length: 14
v_call: TRBV6-5
j_call: TRBJ2-5
d_call: -
clone_size: few
cdr3_nt: TGTGCCAGCAGTTACTCTCTGCCCGGGGAGACCCAGTACTTC
cdr3_aa: CASSYSLPGETQYF

cdr3_length: 11
v_call: TRBV30
j_call: TRBJ2-5
d_call: -
clone_size: -
cdr3_nt: TGTGCCTGGAGTGGTGGCCCGCTGAAGTACTTC
cdr3_aa: CAWSGGPLKYF

cdr3_length: 15
v_call: TRBV27
j_call: TRBJ1-5
d_call: -
clone_size: few
cdr3_nt: TGTGCCAGCAGTTTCGAGGCAGGGGTAAATCAGCCCCAGCATTTT
cdr3_aa: CASSFEAGVNQPQHF

cdr3_length: 15
v_call: TRBV2
j_call: TRBJ1-1
d_call: TRBD1
clone_size: few
cdr3_nt: TGTGCCAGCAGGAGGGACAGGTGGGGAAACACTGAAGCTTTCTTT
cdr3_aa: CASRRDRWGNTEAFF